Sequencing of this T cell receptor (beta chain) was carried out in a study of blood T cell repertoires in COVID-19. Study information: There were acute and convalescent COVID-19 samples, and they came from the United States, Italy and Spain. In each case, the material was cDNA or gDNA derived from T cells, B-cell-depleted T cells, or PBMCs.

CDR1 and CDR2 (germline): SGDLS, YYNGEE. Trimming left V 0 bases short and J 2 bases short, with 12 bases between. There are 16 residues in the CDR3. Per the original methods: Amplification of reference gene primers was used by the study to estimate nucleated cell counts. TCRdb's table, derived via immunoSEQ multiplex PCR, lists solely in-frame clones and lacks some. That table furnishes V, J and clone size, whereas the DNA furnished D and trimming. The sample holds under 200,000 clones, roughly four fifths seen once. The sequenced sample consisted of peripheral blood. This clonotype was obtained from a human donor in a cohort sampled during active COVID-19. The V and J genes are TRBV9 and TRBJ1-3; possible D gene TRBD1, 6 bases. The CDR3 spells CASSVGNRVAGNTIYF. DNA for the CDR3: TGTGCCAGCAGCGTAGGTAACAGGGTCGCTGGAAACACCATATATTTT.